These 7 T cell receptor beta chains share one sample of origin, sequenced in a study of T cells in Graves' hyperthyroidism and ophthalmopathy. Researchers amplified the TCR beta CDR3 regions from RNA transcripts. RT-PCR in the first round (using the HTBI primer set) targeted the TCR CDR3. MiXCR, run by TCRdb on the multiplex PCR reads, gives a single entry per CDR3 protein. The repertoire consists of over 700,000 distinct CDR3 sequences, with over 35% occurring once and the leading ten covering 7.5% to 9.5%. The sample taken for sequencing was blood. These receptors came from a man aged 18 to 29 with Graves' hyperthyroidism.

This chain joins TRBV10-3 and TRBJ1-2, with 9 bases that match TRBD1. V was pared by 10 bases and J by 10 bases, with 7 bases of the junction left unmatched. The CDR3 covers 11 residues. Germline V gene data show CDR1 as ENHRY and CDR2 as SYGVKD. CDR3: CATGTGNYYTF. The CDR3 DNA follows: TGTGCCACCGGGACAGGGAACTACTACACCTTC.

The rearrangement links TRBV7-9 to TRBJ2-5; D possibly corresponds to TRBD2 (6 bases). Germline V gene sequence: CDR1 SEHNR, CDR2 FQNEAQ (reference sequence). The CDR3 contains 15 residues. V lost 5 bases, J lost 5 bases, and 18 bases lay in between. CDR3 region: CASSRSPSAYETQYF. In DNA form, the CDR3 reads TGTGCCAGCAGCCGTTCACCTAGCGCCTATGAGACCCAGTACTTC.

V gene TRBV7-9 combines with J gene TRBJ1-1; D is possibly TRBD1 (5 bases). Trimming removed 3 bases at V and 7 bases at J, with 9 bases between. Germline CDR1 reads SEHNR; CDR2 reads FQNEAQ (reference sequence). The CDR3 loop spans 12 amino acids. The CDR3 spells CASSFRGVEAFF. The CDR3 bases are TGTGCCAGCAGCTTTCGGGGGGTTGAAGCTTTCTTT.

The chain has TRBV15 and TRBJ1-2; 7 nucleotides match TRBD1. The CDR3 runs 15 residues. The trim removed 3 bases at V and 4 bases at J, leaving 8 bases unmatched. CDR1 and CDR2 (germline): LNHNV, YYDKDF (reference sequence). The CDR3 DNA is TGTGCCACCAGCAGGAGCCGGGACAGCCGCTATGGCTACACCTTC. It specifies CATSRSRDSRYGYTF.

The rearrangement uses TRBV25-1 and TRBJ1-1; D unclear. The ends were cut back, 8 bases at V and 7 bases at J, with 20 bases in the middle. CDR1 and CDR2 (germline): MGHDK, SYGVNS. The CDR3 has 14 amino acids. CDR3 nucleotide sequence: TGTGCCAGCTCACCTTTCGAGGGTAGTGGTGAAGCTTTCTTT. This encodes CASSPFEGSGEAFF.

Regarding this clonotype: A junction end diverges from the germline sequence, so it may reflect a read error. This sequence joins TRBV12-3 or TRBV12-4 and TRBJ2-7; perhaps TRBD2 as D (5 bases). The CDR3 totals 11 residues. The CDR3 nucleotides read TGTGCCAGCAGTTCAGACTACGAGCAGCACTTC. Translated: CASSSDYEQHF.

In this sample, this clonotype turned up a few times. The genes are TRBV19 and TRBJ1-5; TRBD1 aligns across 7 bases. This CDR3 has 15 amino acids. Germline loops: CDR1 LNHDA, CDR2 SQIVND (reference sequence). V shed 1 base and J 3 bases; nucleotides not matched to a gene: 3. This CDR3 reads CASSIAGGPNQPQHF. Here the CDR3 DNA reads TGTGCCAGTAGTATAGCAGGGGGGCCCAATCAGCCCCAGCATTTT.